The T cell receptor beta chain described here comes from a study of T cells expressing NK-cell markers. Study overall: Eight donors were sequenced, of whom seven were HCMV-seropositive, while the remaining one was HCMV-seronegative. The study, taken as a whole, reports: Roughly 1.0-7.0% of CD8+ T cells in six or seven donors belonged to dominant NKG2C+ clonotypes.

As to this clonotype: Antigen specificity is unknown.

5'RACE template switching with UMIs produced the TCR beta cDNA. Each CDR3 protein gets one entry in TCRdb, which reprocessed the 5' RACE reads and gives no DNA. Its table lists more than 400,000 distinct CDR3 sequences. This CDR3 region has 15 residues. From germline, CDR1 is SGHAT and CDR2 FQNNGV. This clonotype originated in a woman between 18 and 75 years old in good health. The chain joins TRBV11-2 to TRBJ2-3; the TCRdb call, TRBD1, lacks DNA for checking. Sequences were obtained from blood T cells: a sorted CD56 or NKG2C T cell subset, CD4+ or CD8+ T cells, or bulk PBMC T cells (not recorded which). The CDR3 sequence is CASSDRGRTPDTQYF. Based on the CDR3 plus reference TRBV11-2 and TRBJ2-3, the full variable domain is EAGVAQSPRYKIIEKRQSVAFWCNPISGHATLYWYQQILGQGPKLLIQFQNNGVVDDSQLPKDRFSAERLKGVDSTLKIQPAKLEDSAVYLCASSDRGRTPDTQYFGPGTRLTVL.